A selection of T cell receptor beta chains follows, all from one sample in a study of cytomegalovirus exposure and HLA in healthy donors. The data were produced by immunoSEQ multiplex PCR, yet TCRdb's version contains in-frame clones alone and is incomplete. Among around 150,000 clones listed, around four fifths were seen once. The sequenced sample was PBMCs. All receptors derive from a man aged 25 to 40 in good health and CMV-seropositive. Both conserved end residues are part of each CDR3. A D gene is named only where the DNA matches it firmly. Some rows have no size entry. The others give once, few or many, or a class for an expanded clone.

15,-,-,TRBJ1-5,TRBV4-1,CASSKDTGSNQPQHF,TGCGCCAGCAGCAAAGATACAGGGAGCAATCAGCCCCAGCATTTT
17,-,-,TRBJ1-3,TRBV14,CASSQGGHDPSGNTIYF,TGTGCCAGCAGCCAAGGCGGGCACGACCCCTCTGGAAACACCATATATTTT
15,-,-,TRBJ1-4,TRBV25-1,CASSATGLTNEKLFF,TGTGCCAGCAGTGCCACAGGGCTGACTAATGAAAAACTGTTTTTT
14,-,-,TRBJ2-3,TRBV18,CASSPPGHPDTQYF,TGTGCCAGCTCACCCCCGGGACACCCAGATACGCAGTATTTT
14,-,-,TRBJ1-1,TRBV10-3,CAISGTVGYTEAFF,TGTGCCATCAGTGGGACAGTCGGATACACTGAAGCTTTCTTT
15,TRBD1,-,TRBJ1-2,TRBV19,CASSRGQGANYGYTF,TGTGCCAGTAGTAGGGGACAGGGGGCCAACTATGGCTACACCTTC
18,TRBD2,-,TRBJ2-7,TRBV4-2,CASSQEAPSGGTSYEQYF,TGTGCCAGCAGCCAAGAAGCTCCTAGCGGGGGAACCTCCTACGAGCAGTACTTC
13,TRBD2,-,TRBJ2-1,TRBV2,CASTSGGYNEQFF,TGTGCCAGCACCAGCGGGGGTTACAATGAGCAGTTCTTC
14,TRBD1,once,TRBJ1-1,TRBV27,CASSRQGAGTEAFF,TGTGCCAGCAGCCGACAGGGGGCCGGCACTGAAGCTTTCTTT
16,TRBD2,-,TRBJ2-5,TRBV5-1,CASSLDAAGGQETQYF,TGCGCCAGCAGCTTGGACGCGGCGGGGGGGCAAGAGACCCAGTACTTC
14,TRBD1,many,TRBJ1-6,TRBV9,CASSGGQGNSPLHF,TGTGCCAGCAGCGGTGGACAGGGCAATTCACCCCTCCACTTT
16,-,once,TRBJ2-1,TRBV9,CASSLGRGLDYNEQFF,TGTGCCAGCAGCTTAGGGAGGGGGCTGGACTACAATGAGCAGTTCTTC
15,TRBD1,-,TRBJ1-3,TRBV5-1,CASSLAGTEGNTIYF,TGCGCCAGCAGCTTGGCCGGGACAGAGGGAAACACCATATATTTT
14,-,-,TRBJ1-2,TRBV7-2,CASSLASREDGYTF,TGTGCCAGCAGCTTAGCATCCAGGGAAGATGGCTACACCTTC
15,-,few,TRBJ2-6,TRBV15,CATSRAGGGANVLTF,TGTGCCACCAGCAGAGCGGGTGGCGGGGCCAACGTCCTGACTTTC
15,TRBD2,-,TRBJ2-5,TRBV6-4,CASSASSGGQETQYF,TGTGCCAGCAGTGCGTCTAGCGGGGGGCAAGAGACCCAGTACTTC
14,TRBD1,-,TRBJ1-4,TRBV19,CASRASGQNEKLFF,TGTGCCAGTAGGGCGTCGGGACAGAATGAAAAACTGTTTTTT
15,TRBD1,-,TRBJ2-2,TRBV18,CASSPGQTNTGELFF,TGTGCCAGCTCGCCGGGACAGACCAACACCGGGGAGCTGTTTTTT
20,TRBD1,-,TRBJ1-6,TRBV4-3,CASSQDVALRQGARNSPLHF,TGCGCCAGCAGCCAAGACGTCGCCCTCCGGCAGGGGGCGCGGAATTCACCCCTCCACTTT
16,-,once,TRBJ2-3,TRBV11-3,CASSSGTSTSTDTQYF,TGTGCCAGCAGCTCCGGGACTTCAACTAGCACAGATACGCAGTATTTT
14,-,-,TRBJ2-1,TRBV5-1,CASSSAGGYNEQFF,TGCGCCAGCAGCTCGGCAGGTGGATACAATGAGCAGTTCTTC